A selection of T cell receptor beta chains follows, all from one sample in a study of blood T cell repertoires in COVID-19. Sequencing was performed with immunoSEQ multiplex PCR; in TCRdb, only in-frame clones are kept and a portion is missing. The sample lists 55,000 to 65,000 clones, around four fifths occurring once. Input material: peripheral blood. Source of these receptors: a man in his 60s with COVID-19, enrolled during active disease. The CDR3 runs from the conserved cysteine through the conserved F or W. The order of the fields is J gene, V gene, D gene, clone size, CDR3 protein, CDR3 DNA. D genes are given only for firm matches. Rows may omit the clone size; those that give it use once, few, many or a size class.

TRBJ2-5	TRBV5-4	.	once	CASRLGDFGETQYF	TGTGCCAGCAGATTAGGGGATTTCGGGGAGACCCAGTACTTC
TRBJ1-1	TRBV27	.	.	CASRSPGMNTEAFF	TGTGCCAGCAGGAGTCCAGGGATGAACACTGAAGCTTTCTTT
TRBJ2-7	TRBV18	TRBD1	.	CASSQGDRGYEQYF	TGTGCCAGCTCACAAGGGGACAGGGGGTACGAGCAGTACTTC
TRBJ2-3	TRBV7-9	.	.	CASSSQVPTDTQYF	TGTGCCAGCAGCTCTCAGGTGCCCACAGATACGCAGTATTTT
TRBJ2-5	TRBV27	.	.	CASSSTAGGTQYF	TGTGCCAGCAGTTCTACGGCGGGCGGGACCCAGTACTTC
TRBJ1-1	TRBV11-3	.	once	CASSLDPFAEAFF	TGTGCCAGCAGCTTAGACCCCTTCGCTGAAGCTTTCTTT
TRBJ2-3	TRBV2	.	.	CASSGVQRTDTQYF	TGTGCCAGCAGTGGGGTACAGCGCACAGATACGCAGTATTTT
TRBJ1-1	TRBV4-1	.	.	CASSQEILQGGEAEAFF	TGCGCCAGCAGCCAGGAGATTTTACAGGGCGGTGAAGCTGAAGCTTTCTTT
TRBJ1-1	TRBV6-5	.	few	CASRDQTTQAFF	TGTGCCAGCAGAGACCAAACTACCCAAGCTTTCTTT
TRBJ1-6	TRBV4-1	TRBD1	few	CASSRSTDRDNSPLHF	TGCGCCAGCAGCCGCTCGACGGACAGGGATAATTCACCCCTCCACTTT
TRBJ2-7	TRBV12-5	.	.	CASGMPNGYEQYF	TGTGCTAGTGGAATGCCAAACGGGTACGAGCAGTACTTC
TRBJ2-2	TRBV16	.	.	CASSQQGNTGELFF	TGTGCCAGCAGCCAGCAGGGGAACACCGGGGAGCTGTTTTTT
TRBJ2-1	TRBV7-9	.	few	CASSFSGQNNEQFF	TGTGCCAGCAGCTTTTCTGGACAAAACAATGAGCAGTTCTTC
TRBJ1-4	TRBV5-1	TRBD1	.	CASSLKGAGGEKLFF	TGCGCCAGCAGCTTGAAGGGGGCGGGTGGTGAAAAACTGTTTTTT
TRBJ1-2	TRBV13	.	few	CASSLGRALYGYTF	TGTGCCAGCAGTCTCGGCAGGGCTCTCTATGGCTACACCTTC
TRBJ2-5	TRBV10-2	TRBD2	.	CASSRTSGILNQETQYF	TGCGCCAGCAGCAGGACTAGCGGGATACTTAATCAAGAGACCCAGTACTTC
TRBJ2-2	TRBV7-6	.	.	CASSLGHGGTGELFF	TGTGCCAGCAGCTTAGGGCACGGGGGTACCGGGGAGCTGTTTTTT
TRBJ2-5	TRBV9	TRBD1	.	CARDQGAREETQYF	TGTGCCAGAGACCAGGGGGCGAGGGAAGAGACCCAGTACTTC
TRBJ1-4	TRBV6-6	.	.	CASVLSSTNEKLFF	TGTGCCAGTGTCCTCAGTTCAACTAATGAAAAACTGTTTTTT
TRBJ1-2	TRBV6-2/TRBV6-3	.	.	CASSYSSGAYGYTF	TGTGCCAGCAGTTACTCTTCAGGGGCCTATGGCTACACCTTC
TRBJ2-7	TRBV4-1	.	.	CASSQLDLSYEQYF	TGCGCCAGCAGCCAACTAGACCTCTCCTACGAGCAGTACTTC
TRBJ2-5	TRBV11-2	TRBD2	.	CASSLGPSGQETQYF	TGTGCCAGCAGCTTAGGGCCTAGCGGGCAAGAGACCCAGTACTTC
TRBJ1-5	TRBV25-1	TRBD1	.	CASSGGQGPSAQHF	TGTGCCAGCAGTGGGGGACAGGGCCCTTCAGCCCAGCATTTT
TRBJ1-1	TRBV3-1/TRBV3-2	.	.	CASSQVAGEAFF	TGTGCCAGCAGCCAGGTAGCGGGTGAGGCTTTCTTT
TRBJ2-7	TRBV7-2	TRBD1	.	CASSLRQGPNYEQYF	TGTGCCAGCAGCCTCCGACAGGGCCCTAACTACGAGCAGTACTTC
TRBJ2-6	TRBV29-1	TRBD2	.	CSVTPGGSGANVLTF	TGCAGCGTTACCCCGGGGGGCTCTGGGGCCAACGTCCTGACTTTC
TRBJ2-5	TRBV5-1	TRBD1	.	CASSRTGDQETQYF	TGCGCCAGCAGCCGAACAGGGGACCAAGAGACCCAGTACTTC
TRBJ1-6	TRBV3-1/TRBV3-2	TRBD1	.	CASSQDLGQPLRSYNSPLHF	TGTGCCAGCAGCCAAGATCTGGGACAGCCACTACGCTCCTATAATTCACCCCTCCACTTT
TRBJ2-1	TRBV7-3	TRBD2	.	CASSPGLAGYDEQFF	TGTGCCAGCAGCCCAGGACTAGCGGGATACGATGAGCAGTTCTTC
TRBJ2-1	TRBV3-1/TRBV3-2	TRBD2	.	CASSQKSGGAYNEQFF	TGTGCCAGCAGCCAAAAATCCGGGGGGGCCTACAATGAGCAGTTCTTC
TRBJ2-7	TRBV5-1	.	.	CASSLEGAGVRDEQYF	TGCGCCAGCAGCTTGGAGGGAGCAGGGGTGAGGGACGAGCAGTACTTC
TRBJ1-4	TRBV19	.	.	CASSTTGVQEKLFF	TGTGCCAGTAGTACAACGGGAGTGCAGGAAAAACTGTTTTTT
TRBJ2-7	TRBV19	TRBD1	.	CASSSGTGRYEQYF	TGTGCCAGTAGTTCCGGGACAGGCCGATACGAGCAGTACTTC
TRBJ2-3	TRBV14	.	.	CASSQDRSGWATQYF	TGTGCCAGCAGCCAAGATCGTTCCGGATGGGCTACGCAGTATTTT
TRBJ2-4	TRBV11-2	.	.	CASSPGPLGSIQYF	TGTGCCAGCAGTCCGGGCCCATTGGGGAGCATTCAGTACTTC
TRBJ2-4	TRBV9	.	.	CASSGARETKNIQYF	TGTGCCAGCAGCGGGGCGCGGGAAACCAAAAACATTCAGTACTTC
TRBJ1-5	TRBV10-3	TRBD1	.	CAISGTGDSNQPQHF	TGTGCCATCAGCGGGACAGGAGATAGCAATCAGCCCCAGCATTTT
TRBJ1-4	TRBV18	.	few	CASSPDEKLFF	TGTGCCAGCTCACCCGATGAAAAACTGTTTTTT
TRBJ1-1	TRBV19	.	.	CASTHNGDTEAFF	TGTGCCAGTACCCATAATGGAGACACTGAAGCTTTCTTT
TRBJ2-7	TRBV9	.	.	CASSAEGVEEQYF	TGTGCCAGCAGCGCCGAGGGGGTTGAAGAGCAGTACTTC
TRBJ2-3	TRBV2	.	.	CASRTRTATTDTQYF	TGTGCCAGCCGGACGCGGACAGCTACGACAGATACGCAGTATTTT
TRBJ2-1	TRBV19	TRBD1	.	CASSRSYGTGVPYNEQFF	TGTGCCAGCTCAAGGTCTTACGGGACAGGGGTACCCTACAATGAGCAGTTCTTC
TRBJ2-3	TRBV11-3	TRBD2	.	CASSTGTSGTDTQYF	TGTGCCAGCAGCACCGGGACTAGTGGCACAGATACGCAGTATTTT
TRBJ2-1	TRBV19	TRBD2	.	CASTPLAGGLDEQFF	TGTGCCAGTACCCCTTTAGCGGGGGGGTTGGATGAGCAGTTCTTC
TRBJ1-2	TRBV4-1	.	.	CANSPIGGNYGYTF	TGCGCCAACAGCCCAATCGGGGGTAACTATGGCTACACCTTC